A selection of T cell receptor beta chains follows, all from one sample in a study of regulatory T cells. Produced via immunoSEQ multiplex PCR; TCRdb's table is partial and in-frame only. Altogether about 17,000 clones are present, 70% to 85% being singletons, with the ten largest covering roughly 7.3%. Sequencing input: conventional CD4+ T cells sorted from blood. All receptors derive from a person aged 25 to 39 with CD3G deficiency. The CDR3 runs from the conserved cysteine through the conserved F or W. The D gene is left open where the match is weak. Clone size, where shown, is once, few, many, or a class for clones that have expanded.

-	TRBV7-8	TRBJ2-2	-	CASSRGTRPPARSTGELFF	TGTGCCAGCAGCCGTGGGACCAGGCCTCCCGCTAGGAGCACCGGGGAGCTGTTTTTT
-	TRBV19	TRBJ1-1	few	CASSWKLNTEAFF	TGTGCCAGTAGTTGGAAGTTGAACACTGAAGCTTTCTTT
-	TRBV6-6	TRBJ1-2	-	CASSYGGTSYGYTF	TGTGCCAGCAGTTACGGAGGGACGAGCTATGGCTACACCTTC
TRBD1	TRBV6-1	TRBJ1-1	-	CASSEAGGYTEAFF	TGTGCCAGCAGTGAAGCAGGGGGCTATACTGAAGCTTTCTTT
-	TRBV7-8	TRBJ1-4	-	CASSLDGVRGEKLFF	TGTGCCAGCAGCTTAGATGGGGTCCGGGGCGAAAAACTGTTTTTT
-	TRBV6-1	TRBJ1-5	-	CASSARTDYQPQHF	TGTGCCAGCAGCGCCCGGACAGACTATCAGCCCCAGCATTTT
-	TRBV28	TRBJ1-5	-	CASSNLGSGRPQHF	TGTGCCAGCAGTAACCTCGGAAGTGGTCGGCCCCAGCATTTT
-	TRBV7-9	TRBJ1-4	-	CASSPQQGRNVEKLFF	TGTGCCAGCAGTCCCCAACAAGGGAGGAACGTTGAAAAACTGTTTTTT
TRBD2	TRBV10-3	TRBJ2-7	-	CAISSGGGRENEQYF	TGTGCCATCAGCTCGGGGGGTGGGCGCGAGAACGAGCAGTACTTC
-	TRBV5-1	TRBJ2-7	-	CASSLASGSYEQYF	TGCGCCAGCAGCTTGGCCTCAGGATCCTACGAGCAGTACTTC
TRBD2	TRBV25-1	TRBJ2-5	-	CASSPGGGRETQYF	TGTGCCAGCAGCCCGGGCGGCGGGAGGGAGACCCAGTACTTC
-	TRBV10-3	TRBJ2-2	-	CAISGTDANTGELFF	TGTGCCATCAGTGGGACAGATGCGAACACCGGGGAGCTGTTTTTT
TRBD2	TRBV11-1	TRBJ2-1	-	CASSSAGLKGNEQFF	TGTGCCAGCAGCTCCGCGGGACTAAAAGGCAATGAGCAGTTCTTC
-	TRBV5-1	TRBJ2-1	-	CASSLGSHSREQFF	TGCGCCAGCAGCTTGGGCTCCCACTCGAGAGAGCAGTTCTTC
-	TRBV28	TRBJ1-2	-	CASRPGGHYGYTF	TGTGCCAGCAGACCGGGGGGGCACTATGGCTACACCTTC
-	TRBV5-1	TRBJ1-1	once	CASSLGRNTEAFF	TGCGCCAGCAGCTTGGGACGGAACACTGAAGCTTTCTTT
-	TRBV5-1	TRBJ2-2	-	CASSLVQLNTGELFF	TGCGCCAGCAGCTTGGTCCAGCTTAACACCGGGGAGCTGTTTTTT
-	TRBV7-8	TRBJ1-6	-	CASSLAPLSLGSPLHF	TGTGCCAGCAGCTTAGCGCCCTTATCCTTGGGATCACCCCTCCACTTT
TRBD1	TRBV5-1	TRBJ2-3	once	CASSYGTGRYADTQYF	TGCGCCAGCAGTTATGGGACAGGGCGTTATGCAGATACGCAGTATTTT
-	TRBV7-8	TRBJ2-7	-	CASSLGRFQYEQYF	TGTGCCAGCAGCTTAGGCAGATTTCAATACGAGCAGTACTTC
-	TRBV28	TRBJ2-5	medium-sized	CASSFGILGTQYF	TGTGCCAGCAGTTTCGGTATACTTGGGACCCAGTACTTC
-	TRBV20-1	TRBJ2-3	-	CSARTTDTQYF	TGCAGTGCAAGGACCACAGATACGCAGTATTTT
-	TRBV28	TRBJ1-5	-	CASSGRGQRFSYSNQPQHF	TGTGCCAGCAGCGGAAGGGGACAAAGGTTCTCCTATAGCAATCAGCCCCAGCATTTT
TRBD1	TRBV6-1	TRBJ2-5	-	CASSERDREETQYF	TGTGCCAGCAGTGAAAGGGACAGGGAAGAGACCCAGTACTTC
-	TRBV6-5	TRBJ1-6	-	CASTNGDSPLHF	TGTGCCAGCACCAACGGGGATTCACCCCTCCACTTT
-	TRBV28	TRBJ1-1	-	CASSAPGLNTEAFF	TGTGCCAGCAGTGCCCCGGGGCTGAACACTGAAGCTTTCTTT
-	TRBV6-6	TRBJ1-5	few	CASSGGRQTNQPQHF	TGTGCCAGCAGTGGGGGCAGACAGACTAATCAGCCCCAGCATTTT
-	TRBV28	TRBJ1-2	-	CASGQAGDLGGYTF	TGTGCCAGCGGTCAAGCGGGAGACTTGGGAGGCTACACCTTC
-	TRBV28	TRBJ1-1	-	CASRLSGLGNTEAFF	TGTGCCAGCAGGCTGAGTGGGCTGGGGAACACTGAAGCTTTCTTT
-	TRBV6-1	TRBJ1-4	-	CASSVGRLNEKLFF	TGTGCCAGCAGTGTCGGACGGCTTAATGAAAAACTGTTTTTT
-	TRBV7-9	TRBJ1-3	-	CASSSRRGSYGNTIYF	TGTGCCAGCAGCTCGCGCAGGGGCTCCTATGGAAACACCATATATTTT
-	TRBV28	TRBJ1-4	few	CASSFWGTNEKLFF	TGTGCCAGCAGTTTCTGGGGTACTAATGAAAAACTGTTTTTT
-	TRBV6-6	TRBJ1-1	once	CASSGRNTEAFF	TGTGCCAGCAGCGGGAGGAACACTGAAGCTTTCTTT
-	TRBV28	TRBJ1-2	-	CASSLNGGRGNAGYTF	TGTGCCAGCAGTTTAAACGGGGGGCGCGGTAATGCTGGCTACACCTTC
-	TRBV5-1	TRBJ1-2	-	CASSPEGDAYGYTF	TGCGCCAGCAGCCCGGAAGGGGATGCCTATGGCTACACCTTC
-	TRBV5-1	TRBJ1-2	-	CASSLGLTYGYTF	TGCGCCAGCAGCTTGGGGCTGACCTATGGCTACACCTTC
-	TRBV6-1	TRBJ2-7	-	CASSEAMGGREQYF	TGTGCCAGCAGTGAAGCGATGGGAGGTCGCGAGCAGTACTTC
TRBD2	TRBV27	TRBJ2-1	-	CASSLLGGGGWEQFF	TGTGCCAGCAGTTTACTCGGCGGGGGAGGGTGGGAGCAGTTCTTC
TRBD1	TRBV5-1	TRBJ2-5	-	CASSWGQSYQETQYF	TGCGCCAGCAGCTGGGGACAGTCGTACCAAGAGACCCAGTACTTC
-	TRBV10-3	TRBJ2-1	-	CATRTGGYNEQFF	TGTGCCACCCGCACAGGAGGGTACAATGAGCAGTTCTTC
TRBD2	TRBV7-8	TRBJ2-1	-	CASSLTSGGSYNEQFF	TGTGCCAGCAGCTTGACTAGCGGGGGATCCTACAATGAGCAGTTCTTC
-	TRBV18	TRBJ2-5	-	CASSPPAGQQTETQYF	TGTGCCAGCTCACCACCTGCAGGACAACAAACGGAGACCCAGTACTTC
TRBD1	TRBV28	TRBJ2-7	-	CASSWGTGRISYEQYF	TGTGCCAGCAGCTGGGGGACAGGTCGGATCTCCTACGAGCAGTACTTC
-	TRBV19	TRBJ2-2	-	CASSFRQGELFF	TGTGCCAGTAGCTTTAGGCAGGGGGAGCTGTTTTTT
-	TRBV7-9	TRBJ1-4	-	CASSFGDLTTNEKLFF	TGTGCCAGCAGCTTTGGGGATCTCACAACTAATGAAAAACTGTTTTTT
-	TRBV5-1	TRBJ2-1	-	CASSFRGENEQFF	TGCGCCAGCAGCTTTAGAGGGGAAAATGAGCAGTTCTTC
-	TRBV23-1	TRBJ1-4	-	CASSQTGQCGEKLFF	TGCGCCAGCAGTCAAACGGGACAATGTGGTGAAAAACTGTTTTTT
TRBD1	TRBV11-2	TRBJ1-1	few	CASSNYRGTEAFF	TGTGCCAGCAGCAACTACAGGGGTACTGAAGCTTTCTTT
-	TRBV7-9	TRBJ2-6	-	CASSQGSGANVLTF	TGTGCCAGCAGCCAGGGTTCTGGGGCCAACGTCCTGACTTTC
-	TRBV7-8	TRBJ2-1	-	CASSLRGRVEGSYNEQFF	TGTGCCAGCAGCTTACGGGGCAGGGTAGAAGGATCCTACAATGAGCAGTTCTTC
-	TRBV7-9	TRBJ2-1	-	CASSFSVGEQFF	TGTGCCAGCAGCTTCTCGGTAGGGGAGCAGTTCTTC
-	TRBV7-9	TRBJ2-2	once	CASSSQGGPNTGELFF	TGTGCCAGCAGCTCCCAGGGGGGGCCGAACACCGGGGAGCTGTTTTTT
-	TRBV5-1	TRBJ2-3	-	CASSLVSVTDTQYF	TGCGCCAGCAGCTTGGTTAGCGTCACAGATACGCAGTATTTT
-	TRBV28	TRBJ2-7	-	CASSSGGGQGASEQYF	TGTGCCAGCAGTTCCGGGGGGGGACAGGGCGCGAGCGAGCAGTACTTC
-	TRBV27	TRBJ2-7	-	CASSLSGVFSYEQYF	TGTGCCAGCAGTTTATCCGGGGTCTTCTCCTACGAGCAGTACTTC
-	TRBV19	TRBJ2-5	-	CASSINRRETQYF	TGTGCCAGTAGTATAAATAGGAGGGAGACCCAGTACTTC
-	TRBV5-1	TRBJ1-1	-	CASSLGWGRAFF	TGCGCCAGCAGCTTGGGATGGGGGAGAGCTTTCTTT